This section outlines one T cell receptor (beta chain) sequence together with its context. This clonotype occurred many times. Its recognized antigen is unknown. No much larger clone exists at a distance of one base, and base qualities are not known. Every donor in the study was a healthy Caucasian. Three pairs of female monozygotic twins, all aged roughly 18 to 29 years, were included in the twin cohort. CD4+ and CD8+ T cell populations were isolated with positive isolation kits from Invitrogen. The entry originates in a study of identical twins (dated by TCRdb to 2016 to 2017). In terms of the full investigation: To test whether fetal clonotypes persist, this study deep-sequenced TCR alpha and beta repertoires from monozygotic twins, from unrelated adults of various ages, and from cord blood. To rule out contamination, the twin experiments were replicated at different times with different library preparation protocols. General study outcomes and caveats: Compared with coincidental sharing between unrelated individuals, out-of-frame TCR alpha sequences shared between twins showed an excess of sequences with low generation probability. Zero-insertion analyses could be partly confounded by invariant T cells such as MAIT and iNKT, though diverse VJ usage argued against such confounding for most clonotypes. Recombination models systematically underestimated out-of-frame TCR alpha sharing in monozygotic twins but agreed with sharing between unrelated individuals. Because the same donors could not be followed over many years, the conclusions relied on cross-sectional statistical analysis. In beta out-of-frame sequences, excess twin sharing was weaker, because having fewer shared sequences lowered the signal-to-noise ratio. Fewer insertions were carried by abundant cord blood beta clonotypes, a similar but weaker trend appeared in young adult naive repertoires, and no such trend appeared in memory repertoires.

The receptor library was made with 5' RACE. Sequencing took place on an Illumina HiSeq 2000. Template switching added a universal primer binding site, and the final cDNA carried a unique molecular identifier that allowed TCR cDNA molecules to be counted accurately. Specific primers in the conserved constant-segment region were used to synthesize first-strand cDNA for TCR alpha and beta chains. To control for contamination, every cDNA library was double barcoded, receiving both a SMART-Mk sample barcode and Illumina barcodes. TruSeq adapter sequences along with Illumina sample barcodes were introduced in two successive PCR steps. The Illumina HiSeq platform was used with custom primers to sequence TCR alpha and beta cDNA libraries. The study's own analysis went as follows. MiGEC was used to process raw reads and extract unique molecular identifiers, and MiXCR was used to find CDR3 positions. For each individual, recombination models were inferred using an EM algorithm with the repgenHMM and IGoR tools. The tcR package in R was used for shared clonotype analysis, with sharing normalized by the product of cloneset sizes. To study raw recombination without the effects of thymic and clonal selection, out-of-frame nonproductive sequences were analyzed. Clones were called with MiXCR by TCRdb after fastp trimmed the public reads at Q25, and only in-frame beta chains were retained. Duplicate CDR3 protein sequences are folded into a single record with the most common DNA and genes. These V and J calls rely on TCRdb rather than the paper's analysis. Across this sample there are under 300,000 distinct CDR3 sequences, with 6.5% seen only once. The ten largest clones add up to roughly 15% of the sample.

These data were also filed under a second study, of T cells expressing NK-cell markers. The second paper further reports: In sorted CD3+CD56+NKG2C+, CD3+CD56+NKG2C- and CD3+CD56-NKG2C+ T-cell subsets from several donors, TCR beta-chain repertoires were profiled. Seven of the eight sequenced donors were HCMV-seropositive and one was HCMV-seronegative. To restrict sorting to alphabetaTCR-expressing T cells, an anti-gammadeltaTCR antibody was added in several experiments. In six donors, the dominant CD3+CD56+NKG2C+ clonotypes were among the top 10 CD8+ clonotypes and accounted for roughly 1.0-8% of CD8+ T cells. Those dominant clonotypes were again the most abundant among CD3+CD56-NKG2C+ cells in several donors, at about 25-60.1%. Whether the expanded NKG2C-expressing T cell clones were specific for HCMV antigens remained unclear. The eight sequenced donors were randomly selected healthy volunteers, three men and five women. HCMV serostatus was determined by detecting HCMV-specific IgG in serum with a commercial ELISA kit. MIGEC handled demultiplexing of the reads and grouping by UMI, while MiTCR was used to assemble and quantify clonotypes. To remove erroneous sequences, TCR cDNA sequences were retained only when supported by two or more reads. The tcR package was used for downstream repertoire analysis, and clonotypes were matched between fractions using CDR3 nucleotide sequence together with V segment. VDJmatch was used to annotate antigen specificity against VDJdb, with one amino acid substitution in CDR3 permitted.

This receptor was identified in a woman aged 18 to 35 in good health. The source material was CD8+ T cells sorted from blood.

The sequenced DNA is TGTGCCAGCAGTCCGGGAGAAGGGAAAGATACGCAGTATTTT. This gives the protein CASSPGEGKDTQYF. The chain is made from TRBV12-3 or TRBV12-4 and TRBJ2-3; a tentative D match to TRBD2 spans 6 bases. V is clipped by 5 bases and J by 5 bases, and the sequence between their germline boundaries is 14 bases long. The CDR3 starts with the cysteine, ends with the phenylalanine, and has 14 residues. Only the CDR3 portion is preserved as DNA: 42 bases, with reading frame beginning at the first base.